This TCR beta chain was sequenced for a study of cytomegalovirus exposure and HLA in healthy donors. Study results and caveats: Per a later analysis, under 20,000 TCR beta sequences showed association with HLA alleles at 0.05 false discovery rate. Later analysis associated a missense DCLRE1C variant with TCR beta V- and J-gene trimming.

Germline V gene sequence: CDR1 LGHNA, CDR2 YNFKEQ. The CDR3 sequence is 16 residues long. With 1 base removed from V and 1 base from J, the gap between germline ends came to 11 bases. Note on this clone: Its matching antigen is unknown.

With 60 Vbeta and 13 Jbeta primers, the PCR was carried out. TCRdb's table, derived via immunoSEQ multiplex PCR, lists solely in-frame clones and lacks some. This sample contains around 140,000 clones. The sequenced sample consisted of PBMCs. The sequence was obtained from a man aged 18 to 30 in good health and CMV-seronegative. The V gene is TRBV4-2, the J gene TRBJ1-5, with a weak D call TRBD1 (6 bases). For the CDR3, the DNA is TGTGCCAGCAGCCAAGGGGGGGGGCTAAGCAATCAGCCCCAGCATTTT. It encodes CASSQGGGLSNQPQHF.